This TCR beta chain originates from a study of blood T cell repertoires in COVID-19. Germline values: CDR1 KGHDR, CDR2 SFDVKD. This CDR3 region has 14 residues. V gave up 3 bases and J gave up 14 bases; unmatched junction bases: 11. The table came from immunoSEQ multiplex PCR; TCRdb's copy has only in-frame clones and leaves some out. The sample has over 120,000 clones, over 80% seen once. This rearrangement joins TRBV24-1 to TRBJ2-1, with 8 bases identical to TRBD1. This TCR derives from a man aged 55 to 69 who had recovered from COVID-19. The sequencing sample was made of PBMCs or T cells enriched from blood (not recorded which). CDR3 sequence (DNA): TGTGCCACCAGTGATCAAAACAGGGGGACTGAAAAGTTCTTC. It yields the protein CATSDQNRGTEKFF.